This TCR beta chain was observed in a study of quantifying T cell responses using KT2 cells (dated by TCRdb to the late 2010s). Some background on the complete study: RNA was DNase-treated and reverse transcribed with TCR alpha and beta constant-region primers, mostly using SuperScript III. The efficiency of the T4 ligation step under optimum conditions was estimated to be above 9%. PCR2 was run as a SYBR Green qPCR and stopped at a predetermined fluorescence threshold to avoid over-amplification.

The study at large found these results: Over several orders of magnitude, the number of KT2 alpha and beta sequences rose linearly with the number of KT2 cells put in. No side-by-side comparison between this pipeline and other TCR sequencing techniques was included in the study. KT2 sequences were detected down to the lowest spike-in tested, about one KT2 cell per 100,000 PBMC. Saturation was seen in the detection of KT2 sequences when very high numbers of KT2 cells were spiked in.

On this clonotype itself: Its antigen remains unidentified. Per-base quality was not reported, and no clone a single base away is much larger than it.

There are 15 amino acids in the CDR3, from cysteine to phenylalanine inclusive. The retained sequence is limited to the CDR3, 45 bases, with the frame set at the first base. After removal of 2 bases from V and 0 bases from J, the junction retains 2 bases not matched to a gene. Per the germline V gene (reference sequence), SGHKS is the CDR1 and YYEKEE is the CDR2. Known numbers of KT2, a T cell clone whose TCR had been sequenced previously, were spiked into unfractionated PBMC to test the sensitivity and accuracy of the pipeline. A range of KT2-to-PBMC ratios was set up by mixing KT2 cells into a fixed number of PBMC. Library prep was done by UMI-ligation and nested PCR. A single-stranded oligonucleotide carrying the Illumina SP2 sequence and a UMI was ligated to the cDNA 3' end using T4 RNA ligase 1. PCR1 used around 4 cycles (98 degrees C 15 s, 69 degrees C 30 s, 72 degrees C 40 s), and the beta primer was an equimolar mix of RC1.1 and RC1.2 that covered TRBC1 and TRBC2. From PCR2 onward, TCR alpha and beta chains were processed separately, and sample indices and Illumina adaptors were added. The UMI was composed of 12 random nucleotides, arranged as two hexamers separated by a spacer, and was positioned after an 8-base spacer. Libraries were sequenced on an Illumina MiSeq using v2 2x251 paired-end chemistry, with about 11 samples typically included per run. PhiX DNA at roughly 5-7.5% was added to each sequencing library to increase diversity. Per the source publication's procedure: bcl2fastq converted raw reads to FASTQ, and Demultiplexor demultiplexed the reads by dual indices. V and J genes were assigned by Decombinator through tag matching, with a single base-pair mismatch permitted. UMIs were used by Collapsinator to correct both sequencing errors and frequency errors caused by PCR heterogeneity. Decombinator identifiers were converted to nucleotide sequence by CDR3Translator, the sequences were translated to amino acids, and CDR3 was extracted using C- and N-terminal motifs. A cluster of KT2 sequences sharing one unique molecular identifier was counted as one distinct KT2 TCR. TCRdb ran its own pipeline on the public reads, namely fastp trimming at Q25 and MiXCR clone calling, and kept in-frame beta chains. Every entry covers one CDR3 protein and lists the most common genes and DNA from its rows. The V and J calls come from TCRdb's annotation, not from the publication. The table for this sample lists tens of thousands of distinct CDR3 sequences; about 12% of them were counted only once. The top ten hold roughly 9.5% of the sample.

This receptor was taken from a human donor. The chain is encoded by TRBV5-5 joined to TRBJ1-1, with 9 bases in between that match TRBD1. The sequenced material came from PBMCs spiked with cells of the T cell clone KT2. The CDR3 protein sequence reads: CASSFRDRVNTEAFF. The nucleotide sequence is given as TGTGCCAGCAGCTTCCGGGACAGGGTGAACACTGAAGCTTTCTTT.